These 27 T cell receptor beta chains originate from one sample sequenced in a study of T cell repertoires in cytomegalovirus infection. Using its own MiXCR run on the reads, TCRdb lists one record per CDR3 protein. Of some 390,000 distinct CDR3 sequences in the sample, less than 20% are singletons; the top ten hold roughly 8.7%. The source material was PBMCs. Receptors originate from a human donor in good health (CMV status not recorded). Some clones in this sample may be carry-over from other donors' samples.

This clonotype showed up just once. V gene TRBV6-2 or TRBV6-3 combines with J gene TRBJ1-5, with 7 nucleotides matching TRBD1. This CDR3 spans 16 amino acids. CDR1 MNHEY and CDR2 SVGEGT come from the germline V gene. Trimming took 8 bases from V and 5 from J; bases not matched to a gene: 15. The CDR3 spells CASRRSGSGGDQPQHF. The CDR3 nucleotides are TGTGCCAGCCGAAGGTCCGGCTCAGGGGGAGATCAGCCCCAGCATTTT.

This clonotype was detected many times. This sequence joins TRBV28 and TRBJ1-2; a possible D gene is TRBD1 (6 bases). The germline V and J ends were trimmed by 6 bases and 3 bases, with 23 bases remaining between them. Germline V gives CDR1 MDHEN, CDR2 SYDVKM. The length of the CDR3 is 17 residues. This CDR3 reads CASSSQAPGEPHYGYTF. CDR3 DNA sequence: TGTGCCAGCAGCTCGCAGGCCCCAGGGGAACCTCACTATGGCTACACCTTC.

V and J are TRBV4-3 and TRBJ2-3; D call uncertain. The CDR3 contains 18 residues. Trimming pared 0 bases from V and 5 bases from J, leaving 21 bases between. In germline, CDR1 is LGHNA, CDR2 YSLEER. The CDR3 DNA sequence: TGCGCCAGCAGCCAAGACCTTCTGAGTAGCCAGCGTGGAGATACGCAGTATTTT. It encodes CASSQDLLSSQRGDTQYF.

This clonotype came up many times. The rearrangement joins TRBV19 to TRBJ1-4; 7 nucleotides agree with TRBD1. Per the germline V gene, CDR1 is LNHDA and CDR2 is SQIVND (reference sequence). Germline trimming cut 10 bases from V and 6 bases from J; bases unmatched to any gene: 8. The CDR3 covers 13 residues. The CDR3 is CATRRDRYEKLFF. The DNA of the CDR3 is TGTGCCACCCGACGGGACAGATATGAAAAACTGTTTTTT.

This clonotype was seen only a few times. The rearrangement uses TRBV12-3 or TRBV12-4 and TRBJ2-2, with 10 bases matching TRBD2. V was pared by 3 bases and J by 7 bases, with 8 bases of the junction left unmatched. The CDR3 spans 16 residues. This chain's CDR3 is CASSLGTSARGGELFF. The CDR3 coding sequence is TGTGCCAGCAGTTTGGGGACTAGCGCTAGGGGCGGGGAGCTGTTTTTT.

This clonotype was detected ten times or more. The chain couples TRBV7-2 to TRBJ2-5; D may be TRBD1 or TRBD2 (5 bases each). This CDR3 has 16 amino acids. Trimming removed 2 bases from V and 1 base from J, with 14 bases in between. CDR1 is SGHTA, CDR2 FQGNSA, per germline. CDR3 residues: CASSLFGGPPQETQYF. Written as DNA, the CDR3 is TGTGCCAGCAGCTTATTTGGGGGTCCCCCCCAAGAGACCCAGTACTTC.

This chain joins TRBV14 and TRBJ2-1; D is unclear. The CDR3 consists of 15 residues. Germline CDR1 SGHDN, CDR2 FVKESK. Trimming stripped 3 bases from V and 1 base from J, with 10 bases between. This CDR3 reads CASSHHVGSYNEQFF. Here the CDR3 DNA reads TGTGCCAGCAGCCATCATGTGGGGTCCTACAATGAGCAGTTCTTC.

The J gene is TRBJ1-5, the V gene TRBV2; 7 positions match TRBD1. CDR1 is SNHLY, CDR2 FYNNEI, per germline. The CDR3 is 14 amino acids. With V trimmed by 3 bases and J by 6 bases, 5 bases remained unmatched. The CDR3 reads CASSEGQRGQPQHF. CDR3 bases: TGTGCCAGCAGTGAGGGACAGAGGGGTCAGCCCCAGCATTTT.

This clonotype was seen only a few times. This rearrangement joins TRBV28 to TRBJ1-5; D gene unclear. The CDR3 is made up of 12 amino acids. The germline V gene encodes CDR1 MDHEN and CDR2 SYDVKM. The V and J ends lost 5 bases and 9 bases respectively, with 11 bases between them. CDR3 residues: CASSGPDRPQHF. The DNA of the CDR3 is TGTGCCAGCAGTGGCCCGGATCGGCCCCAGCATTTT. The full variable domain, its missing parts supplied by reference TRBV28 and TRBJ1-5, is DVKVTQSSRYLVKRTGEKVFLECVQDMDHENMFWYRQDPGLGLRLIYFSYDVKMKEKGDIPEGYSVSREKKERFSLILESASTNQTSMYLCASSGPDRPQHFGDGTRLSIL.

The sample holds many counts of this clonotype. The V gene is TRBV6-6, the J gene TRBJ1-6, with D perhaps matching TRBD1 (5 bases). This CDR3 is 16 amino acids long. Looked up from germline, CDR1 is MNHNY and CDR2 is SVGAGI (reference sequence). V gave up 6 bases and J gave up 9 bases, with 21 bases separating them. The CDR3 nucleotides are TGTGCCAGCAGCTCAGGGAGTCCGACAACTAGTTCACCCCTCCACTTT. Its translation: CASSSGSPTTSSPLHF.

This clonotype appeared a few times. V and J are TRBV6-5 and TRBJ2-1; weak D call: TRBD2 (6 bases). V was shortened by 5 bases and J by 1 base, with 12 bases between the two germline ends. The CDR3 sequence is 15 residues long. Germline values: CDR1 MNHEY, CDR2 SVGAGI. CDR3 nucleotide sequence: TGTGCCAGCAGTCGAGATGGGAGGTCCTACAATGAGCAGTTCTTC. Translating it yields CASSRDGRSYNEQFF.

The V call is TRBV7-2, the J call TRBJ2-1; D is possibly TRBD1 (5 bases). Trimming removed 7 bases from V and 6 bases from J, with 13 bases in between. CDR3 size: 13 residues. Germline loops: CDR1 SGHTA, CDR2 FQGNSA. CDR3 sequence: CASTQQGRNEQFF. As DNA, the CDR3 is TGTGCCAGCACCCAGCAGGGTCGCAATGAGCAGTTCTTC.

The chain carries TRBV11-2 and TRBJ2-1; TRBD1 matches at 7 bases. V shed 5 bases and J 3 bases; nucleotides not matched to a gene: 7. In germline, CDR1 is SGHAT, CDR2 FQNNGV. This CDR3 is 15 amino acids long. The CDR3 sequence: CASSPTGVGYNEQFF. CDR3 bases: TGTGCCAGCAGCCCAACAGGGGTTGGCTACAATGAGCAGTTCTTC.

This clonotype was observed a handful of times. The CDR3 nucleotides are TGTGCCAGCAGGCTAGCGTCTACCTACGAGCAGTACTTC. Protein sequence: CASRLASTYEQYF. The J gene is TRBJ2-7, the V gene TRBV11-2, with D possibly TRBD2 on 6 matching bases. Trimming removed 6 bases at V and 2 bases at J, with 11 bases between. Germline V gene data show CDR1 as SGHAT and CDR2 as FQNNGV. This CDR3 has 13 residues.

The V gene is TRBV4-1, the J gene TRBJ1-1; the match to TRBD1 covers 7 bases. Per the germline V gene, CDR1 is MGHRA and CDR2 is YSYEKL. The CDR3 is 15 amino acids. Trimming removed 1 base from V and 1 base from J; junction bases left unmatched: 3. The CDR3 sequence: CASSQVGTANTEAFF. In DNA form, the CDR3 reads TGCGCCAGCAGCCAAGTTGGGACAGCGAACACTGAAGCTTTCTTT.

Ten or more counts support this clonotype. The chain uses TRBV7-2 and TRBJ1-3; a possible D gene is TRBD1 (5 bases). The germline V gene has CDR1 SGHTA and CDR2 FQGNSA. CDR3 length: 17 residues. V lost 6 bases to trimming and J lost 4 bases, with 22 bases between them. The CDR3 reads CASSPPLGRGVGNTIYF. The CDR3 bases are TGTGCCAGCAGTCCACCGCTGGGCCGAGGGGTCGGAAACACCATATATTTT.

This clonotype was detected only a few times. V is TRBV28 and J is TRBJ1-4, with D perhaps matching TRBD1 (6 bases). CDR1 and CDR2 (germline): MDHEN, SYDVKM. The CDR3 consists of 14 residues. V lost 6 bases to trimming and J lost 8 bases, with 16 bases between them. CDR3 protein: CASSPPTGREKLFF. The CDR3 DNA reads as TGTGCCAGCAGCCCACCTACAGGGAGGGAAAAACTGTTTTTT.

This clonotype was counted many times. The chain employs TRBV7-2 and TRBJ2-5; either TRBD1 or TRBD2 may fit D (5 bases each). In germline, CDR1 is SGHTA, CDR2 FQGNSA. The CDR3 consists of 14 residues. V lost 3 bases and J 5 bases, leaving 13 bases between the germline ends. CDR3 bases: TGTGCCAGCAGCTTCGGGACGATCACCGAGACCCAGTACTTC. Protein product: CASSFGTITETQYF.

J is TRBJ2-1 and V is TRBV28, with a possible D match to TRBD1 (6 bases). Trimming took 6 bases from V and 5 from J, leaving 8 bases between them. The germline V gene encodes CDR1 MDHEN and CDR2 SYDVKM. The CDR3 has 12 amino acids. CDR3 sequence (DNA): TGTGCCAGCAGGTCAGGGGACAATGAGCAGTTCTTC. Translating it yields CASRSGDNEQFF.

V is TRBV19 and J is TRBJ2-7, with a weak D call TRBD2 (5 bases). The CDR3 is 15 amino acids. Germline values: CDR1 LNHDA, CDR2 SQIVND (reference sequence). Deletions cut 3 bases from V and 2 bases from J, with 14 bases between. The CDR3 nucleotides read TGTGCCAGTAGTATGTCGCAGGACGGGACCTACGAGCAGTACTTC. It encodes CASSMSQDGTYEQYF. The complete variable domain, with remaining parts taken from reference TRBV19 and TRBJ2-7, reads DGGITQSPKYLFRKEGQNVTLSCEQNLNHDAMYWYRQDPGQGLRLIYYSQIVNDFQKGDIAEGYSVSREKKESFPLTVTSAQKNPTAFYLCASSMSQDGTYEQYFGPGTRLTVT.

The sample holds many counts of this clonotype. This chain uses TRBV7-2 with TRBJ1-2; 9 positions match TRBD1. Germline CDR1 reads SGHTA; CDR2 reads FQGNSA. The CDR3 sequence is 15 residues long. J lost 7 bases, V lost 4 bases, and 10 bases had no gene match. Here the CDR3 DNA reads TGTGCCAGCAGCTATATGACAGGGGGTAACCTTGGCTACACCTTC. It is translated as CASSYMTGGNLGYTF.

The J gene is TRBJ1-6, the V gene TRBV15; D is undetermined. This CDR3 is 16 amino acids long. Germline CDR1 is LNHNV and CDR2 is YYDKDF (reference sequence). V was pared by 1 base and J by 6 bases, with 13 bases between. CDR3 sequence reads: CATSRVSGVLNSPLHF. As DNA, the CDR3 is TGTGCCACCAGCAGAGTCTCGGGTGTTCTTAATTCACCCCTCCACTTT.

This chain connects TRBV20-1 to TRBJ2-7; D is perhaps TRBD1 (5 bases). The germline gives CDR1 DFQATT, CDR2 SNEGSKA (reference sequence). The CDR3 has 13 residues. V gave up 4 bases and J gave up 3 bases, with 13 bases separating them. This chain's CDR3 is CSAIQQDGYEQYF. In DNA, the CDR3 is TGCAGTGCTATCCAACAGGACGGCTACGAGCAGTACTTC.

The chain employs TRBV7-2 and TRBJ1-2; no firm D call. The CDR3 length is 13 residues. V dropped 4 bases and J dropped 4 bases, with 10 bases sitting between them. Germline V gene lookup returns CDR1 SGHTA and CDR2 FQGNSA. CDR3 in amino acids: CASSSRWGYGYTF. The CDR3 region has the DNA TGTGCCAGCAGCTCTAGATGGGGCTATGGCTACACCTTC.

The chain recombines TRBV2 with TRBJ2-2; D is tentatively TRBD1 or TRBD2 (5 bases each). The germline gives CDR1 SNHLY, CDR2 FYNNEI. The germline V and J ends were trimmed by 6 bases and 7 bases, with 18 bases remaining between them. This CDR3 has 15 amino acids. The CDR3 loop reads CASSLRGGPYGELFF. CDR3 nucleotides: TGTGCCAGCAGCCTGAGGGGCGGACCATACGGGGAGCTGTTTTTT.

This clonotype showed up many times. This chain connects TRBV7-2 to TRBJ2-4, with TRBD1 matching 9 bases. This CDR3 region has 16 residues. After removal of 0 bases from V and 5 bases from J, the junction contained 5 bases not matched to a gene. CDR1 and CDR2 (germline): SGHTA, FQGNSA. CDR3 region: CASSLAPGTGQNIQYF. The CDR3 coding sequence is TGTGCCAGCAGCTTAGCCCCCGGGACAGGGCAAAACATTCAGTACTTC.

In its sample, this clonotype was seen many times. The chain uses TRBV7-8 and TRBJ2-3; D gene ambiguous. The V and J ends lost 3 bases and 2 bases respectively, with 6 bases between them. The CDR3 runs to 13 residues. Germline V gives CDR1 SGHVS, CDR2 FQNEAQ. The CDR3 is CASSLVTTDTQYF. The CDR3 region has the DNA TGTGCCAGCAGCTTGGTGACCACAGATACGCAGTATTTT.